One sample yielded the 5 T cell receptor beta chains listed below, sequenced in a study of shared clonotypes between healthy human individuals. Data came from immunoSEQ multiplex PCR; TCRdb stores just in-frame clones and leaves some out. The sample contains 600,000 to 800,000 clones, roughly two thirds of which appear only once. The sequencing input was memory CD4+ T cells sorted from blood. Subset indicated: CD45RA-negative fraction. Receptor source: a woman under 40 in good health.

The chain recombines TRBV6-5 with TRBJ1-1; D perhaps matches TRBD1 (5 bases). Per the germline V gene, CDR1 is MNHEY and CDR2 is SVGAGI. The V end was cut by 5 bases, the J end by 1 base, with 8 bases between. The CDR3 consists of 13 residues. The CDR3 is CASSRDSNTEAFF. The DNA for the CDR3 is TGTGCCAGCAGTAGGGACTCGAACACTGAAGCTTTCTTT.

The chain uses TRBV28 and TRBJ1-2, with 7 nucleotides matching TRBD1. V shed 7 bases, J shed 2 bases, and the junction held 10 bases outside the gene matches. Germline CDR1 and CDR2: MDHEN and SYDVKM. The CDR3 runs to 15 residues. The CDR3 loop is CASTQGGQGNYGYTF. As DNA, the CDR3 is TGTGCCAGCACCCAGGGGGGGCAGGGGAACTATGGCTACACCTTC.

This clone was seen more than once but under ten times. The rearrangement joins TRBV2 to TRBJ1-1, with 7 positions matching TRBD1. V dropped 8 bases and J dropped 1; count of bases not matched to a gene: 4. The CDR3 contains 13 residues. In germline, CDR1 is SNHLY, CDR2 FYNNEI. The DNA for the CDR3 is TGTGCCAGCGGACAGGCTCCGAACACTGAAGCTTTCTTT. Residues: CASGQAPNTEAFF. Complete variable domain (other parts from reference TRBV2 and TRBJ1-1): EPEVTQTPSHQVTQMGQEVILRCVPISNHLYFYWYRQILGQKVEFLVSFYNNEISEKSEIFDDQFSVERPDGSNFTLKIRSTKLEDSAMYFCASGQAPNTEAFFGQGTRLTVV.

The rearrangement links TRBV6-6 to TRBJ2-4; either TRBD1 or TRBD2 may supply D (6 bases each). This CDR3 has 16 amino acids. Germline loops: CDR1 MNHNY, CDR2 SVGAGI (reference sequence). V lost 1 base and J lost 4, with 14 bases in between. In DNA, the CDR3 is TGTGCCAGCAGTTACTTAGCGGCAGGGGTGAAAAACATTCAGTACTTC. It yields the protein CASSYLAAGVKNIQYF.

CDR3 DNA sequence: TGTGCCAGCAGCTCGCGGGGACAGAACACCGGGGAGCTGTTTTTT. It yields the protein CASSSRGQNTGELFF. The V and J genes are TRBV13 and TRBJ2-2; D may match TRBD1 or TRBD2 (6 bases each). The ends were cut back, 4 bases at V and 1 base at J, with 10 bases in the middle. The CDR3 covers 15 residues. CDR1 PRHDT and CDR2 FYEKMQ come from the germline V gene (reference sequence).